Listed below are T cell receptor beta chains from one sample, sequenced in a study of OX40 agonist ivuxolimab in advanced cancers. The protocol was immunoSEQ multiplex PCR, while the TCRdb copy is restricted to in-frame clones and leaves out a portion. This sample yields roughly 65,000 clones, of which around four fifths are seen a single time; under 2.5% belongs to the top ten. The sample consisted of CD4+ or CD8+ T cells sorted from blood, taken in a trial of the OX40 agonist ivuxolimab. These receptors all come from an adult with an advanced solid tumor such as melanoma, head and neck, liver or kidney cancer. Both conserved end residues are part of each CDR3. Fields, in order: CDR3 protein, CDR3 DNA, V gene, D gene, J gene, clone size. The D gene is left open where the match is weak. Clone size is not always given. Where it is, it says once, few, many or a class for expanded clones.

CDR3aa: CASSLIGDGYGYTF
CDR3nt: TGTGCCAGCAGCTTGATTGGGGACGGCTATGGCTACACCTTC
v_gene: TRBV5-4
d_gene: -
j_gene: TRBJ1-2
abundance: few

CDR3aa: CASGDPTSSYEQYF
CDR3nt: TGTGCTAGTGGCGACCCGACTAGCAGTTACGAGCAGTACTTC
v_gene: TRBV12-5
d_gene: TRBD2
j_gene: TRBJ2-7
abundance: once

CDR3aa: CASSSLSGSSYNEQFF
CDR3nt: TGTGCCAGCAGCTCGCTCAGCGGGAGCTCCTACAATGAGCAGTTCTTC
v_gene: TRBV7-9
d_gene: TRBD2
j_gene: TRBJ2-1
abundance: -

CDR3aa: CASSFGTAETQYF
CDR3nt: TGTGCCAGCAGCTTTGGGACCGCAGAGACCCAGTACTTC
v_gene: TRBV11-2
d_gene: -
j_gene: TRBJ2-5
abundance: -

CDR3aa: CASSVTRGSGNTIYF
CDR3nt: TGTGCCAGCAGCGTCACGAGGGGGTCCGGAAACACCATATATTTT
v_gene: TRBV27
d_gene: -
j_gene: TRBJ1-3
abundance: -

CDR3aa: CASSQVTGGNTEAFF
CDR3nt: TGTGCCAGCAGCCAAGTAACAGGGGGGAACACTGAAGCTTTCTTT
v_gene: TRBV4-2
d_gene: TRBD1
j_gene: TRBJ1-1
abundance: few

CDR3aa: CASSSWGEGTDTQYF
CDR3nt: TGTGCCAGCAGCTCGTGGGGGGAAGGCACAGATACGCAGTATTTT
v_gene: TRBV7-9
d_gene: -
j_gene: TRBJ2-3
abundance: once

CDR3aa: CASSPDMGMGYGYTF
CDR3nt: TGTGCCAGCAGCCCGGACATGGGAATGGGGTATGGCTACACCTTC
v_gene: TRBV16
d_gene: -
j_gene: TRBJ1-2
abundance: -

CDR3aa: CASSRQQETQYF
CDR3nt: TGCGCCAGCAGCCGACAGCAAGAGACCCAGTACTTC
v_gene: TRBV5-1
d_gene: -
j_gene: TRBJ2-5
abundance: once

CDR3aa: CAWTRGSRDTQYF
CDR3nt: TGTGCCTGGACCCGAGGTAGCAGGGATACGCAGTATTTT
v_gene: TRBV30
d_gene: -
j_gene: TRBJ2-3
abundance: -

CDR3aa: CASSPRGSSYEQYF
CDR3nt: TGTGCCAGCAGCCCCAGGGGCTCCTCCTACGAGCAGTACTTC
v_gene: TRBV14
d_gene: -
j_gene: TRBJ2-7
abundance: -

CDR3aa: CASSVGPLDSNYGYTF
CDR3nt: TGTGCCAGCAGCGTGGGACCATTGGACAGCAACTATGGCTACACCTTC
v_gene: TRBV9
d_gene: -
j_gene: TRBJ1-2
abundance: -

CDR3aa: CASESGQDGLGYTF
CDR3nt: TGTGCCAGCGAAAGTGGACAGGATGGTCTTGGCTACACCTTC
v_gene: TRBV19
d_gene: TRBD1
j_gene: TRBJ1-2
abundance: -

CDR3aa: CAWGKQGNGYTF
CDR3nt: TGTGCCTGGGGCAAACAGGGAAATGGCTACACCTTC
v_gene: TRBV30
d_gene: -
j_gene: TRBJ1-2
abundance: -

CDR3aa: CASSSGLSTDTQYF
CDR3nt: TGCGCCAGCAGCTCTGGTTTGAGCACAGATACGCAGTATTTT
v_gene: TRBV5-1
d_gene: -
j_gene: TRBJ2-3
abundance: -

CDR3aa: CATSRGVVSYEQYF
CDR3nt: TGTGCCACCAGCAGAGGAGTGGTTTCCTACGAGCAGTACTTC
v_gene: TRBV15
d_gene: -
j_gene: TRBJ2-7
abundance: -

CDR3aa: CASSSWKGTGLETQYF
CDR3nt: TGCGCCAGCAGCTCCTGGAAGGGGACAGGGCTGGAGACCCAGTACTTC
v_gene: TRBV5-1
d_gene: TRBD1
j_gene: TRBJ2-5
abundance: once

CDR3aa: CASSTWTGNSNNEQFF
CDR3nt: TGTGCCAGCAGCACGTGGACAGGGAACTCCAACAATGAGCAGTTCTTC
v_gene: TRBV7-6
d_gene: TRBD1
j_gene: TRBJ2-1
abundance: -

CDR3aa: CASRLAGAPSDTQYF
CDR3nt: TGCGCCAGCAGGCTAGCGGGAGCCCCCTCAGATACGCAGTATTTT
v_gene: TRBV5-1
d_gene: TRBD2
j_gene: TRBJ2-3
abundance: -

CDR3aa: CASKRGGTGELFF
CDR3nt: TGTGCCAGCAAACGGGGCGGGACCGGGGAGCTGTTTTTT
v_gene: TRBV2
d_gene: -
j_gene: TRBJ2-2
abundance: -

CDR3aa: CASSLKGYEQFF
CDR3nt: TGTGCCAGCAGTTTAAAAGGGTATGAGCAGTTCTTC
v_gene: TRBV27
d_gene: -
j_gene: TRBJ2-1
abundance: -

CDR3aa: CASSPGWEVSTDTQYF
CDR3nt: TGCGCCAGCAGCCCGGGTTGGGAGGTGAGCACAGATACGCAGTATTTT
v_gene: TRBV5-1
d_gene: -
j_gene: TRBJ2-3
abundance: -

CDR3aa: CASSSGRTNQPQHF
CDR3nt: TGTGCCAGCAGCAGCGGACGGACGAATCAGCCCCAGCATTTT
v_gene: TRBV11-2
d_gene: -
j_gene: TRBJ1-5
abundance: -

CDR3aa: CASSTRTGSSGNTIYF
CDR3nt: TGTGCCAGCAGCACCCGGACGGGGAGCTCTGGAAACACCATATATTTT
v_gene: TRBV7-8
d_gene: -
j_gene: TRBJ1-3
abundance: -

CDR3aa: CASSPRSYPSPGTDTQYF
CDR3nt: TGCGCCAGCAGCCCCCGGTCCTATCCTTCCCCGGGCACAGATACGCAGTATTTT
v_gene: TRBV5-1
d_gene: -
j_gene: TRBJ2-3
abundance: -

CDR3aa: CASSSPTGRVTEAFF
CDR3nt: TGTGCCAGCAGTTCCCCGACAGGGAGGGTCACTGAAGCTTTCTTT
v_gene: TRBV28
d_gene: TRBD1
j_gene: TRBJ1-1
abundance: once

CDR3aa: CASSVWDRYDQPQHF
CDR3nt: TGTGCCAGCAGTGTTTGGGACAGGTATGATCAGCCCCAGCATTTT
v_gene: TRBV2
d_gene: TRBD1
j_gene: TRBJ1-5
abundance: once

CDR3aa: CASSQEGSGNQPQHF
CDR3nt: TGTGCCAGCAGCCAAGAGGGGTCTGGCAATCAGCCCCAGCATTTT
v_gene: TRBV4-2
d_gene: -
j_gene: TRBJ1-5
abundance: -

CDR3aa: CASSFGTGHTDTQYF
CDR3nt: TGTGCCAGCAGCTTCGGGACAGGGCACACAGATACGCAGTATTTT
v_gene: TRBV9
d_gene: TRBD1
j_gene: TRBJ2-3
abundance: -

CDR3aa: CARQGRTDTQYF
CDR3nt: TGTGCCAGACAGGGACGCACAGATACGCAGTATTTT
v_gene: TRBV27
d_gene: -
j_gene: TRBJ2-3
abundance: medium-sized

CDR3aa: CASSVPGTDSKQFF
CDR3nt: TGCGCCAGCAGCGTGCCCGGGACCGACTCTAAACAGTTCTTC
v_gene: TRBV5-1
d_gene: -
j_gene: TRBJ2-1
abundance: -

CDR3aa: CAIRPGESYNEQFF
CDR3nt: TGTGCCATCAGGCCGGGGGAGAGCTACAATGAGCAGTTCTTC
v_gene: TRBV10-3
d_gene: -
j_gene: TRBJ2-1
abundance: -

CDR3aa: CASRELAGGSYEQYF
CDR3nt: TGTGCCAGCAGGGAGCTAGCGGGAGGATCCTACGAGCAGTACTTC
v_gene: TRBV6-1
d_gene: TRBD2
j_gene: TRBJ2-7
abundance: -

CDR3aa: CASSLELGQPQHF
CDR3nt: TGTGCCAGCAGCTTAGAGCTCGGTCAGCCCCAGCATTTT
v_gene: TRBV7-8
d_gene: -
j_gene: TRBJ1-5
abundance: -

CDR3aa: CASSGTSGGAAEQFF
CDR3nt: TGTGCCAGCAGCGGGACTAGCGGGGGCGCCGCAGAGCAGTTCTTC
v_gene: TRBV9
d_gene: TRBD2
j_gene: TRBJ2-1
abundance: -

CDR3aa: CASSSLTGEGEAFF
CDR3nt: TGCGCCAGCAGTTCTCTGACAGGGGAGGGTGAAGCTTTCTTT
v_gene: TRBV5-1
d_gene: TRBD1
j_gene: TRBJ1-1
abundance: -

CDR3aa: CASSRSSGGPEQFF
CDR3nt: TGTGCCAGTAGTCGGTCTAGCGGGGGCCCTGAGCAGTTCTTC
v_gene: TRBV19
d_gene: TRBD2
j_gene: TRBJ2-1
abundance: -

CDR3aa: CASRTGLGANVLTF
CDR3nt: TGTGCCAGCAGAACAGGGTTAGGGGCCAACGTCCTGACTTTC
v_gene: TRBV11-2
d_gene: -
j_gene: TRBJ2-6
abundance: -